A single sample is the source of the 27 T cell receptor beta chains below, sequenced in a study of T cell responses to AZD1222 COVID-19 vaccine. Generated by immunoSEQ multiplex PCR, the TCRdb table keeps only in-frame clones and is missing some. The data hold roughly 67,000 clones, with about three quarters observed a single time. The sequences come from peripheral blood, collected on day 0 of AZD1222 vaccination. The receptors derive from an adult in good health.

The chain uses TRBV6-1 and TRBJ2-5, with 8 bases aligning to TRBD1. V gave up 4 bases and J gave up 1 base; unmatched junction bases: 11. CDR1 and CDR2 (germline): MNHNS, SASEGT. This CDR3 is 17 amino acids long. CDR3: CASSVLQGVKVQETQYF. DNA for the CDR3: TGTGCCAGCAGTGTTTTACAGGGGGTTAAGGTCCAAGAGACCCAGTACTTC.

V is TRBV20-1 and J is TRBJ1-5, with D hard to call. This CDR3 is built from 13 residues. From germline, CDR1 is DFQATT and CDR2 SNEGSKA (reference sequence). The V end was cut by 3 bases, the J end by 6 bases, with 12 bases between. CDR3 sequence: CSASLGFRQPQHF. CDR3 sequence (DNA): TGCAGTGCTAGTTTGGGGTTCCGTCAGCCCCAGCATTTT.

The chain uses TRBV3-1 (or the pseudogene TRBV3-2) and TRBJ2-7; tentatively, D is TRBD1 (5 bases). The CDR3 is 14 amino acids. Germline CDR1 LGHDT, CDR2 YNNKEL (reference sequence). V was trimmed by 0 bases and J by 6 bases, leaving 12 bases between them. CDR3 sequence (DNA): TGTGCCAGCAGCCAAGATCACCAGGGCCGCGAGCAGTACTTC. Translating it yields CASSQDHQGREQYF.

The J gene is TRBJ2-1, the V gene TRBV11-2, with 8 nucleotides matching TRBD1. Germline V gene lookup returns CDR1 SGHAT and CDR2 FQNNGV. The V and J ends lost 1 base and 5 bases, in that order; junction bases with no gene match: 7. The CDR3 length is 16 residues. CDR3 in DNA: TGTGCCAGCAGCTTAGGGGGGACAGGCTTGAACAATGAGCAGTTCTTC. Its protein product is CASSLGGTGLNNEQFF.

This clone was observed once. The chain recombines TRBV14 with TRBJ1-4; D ambiguous. Looked up from germline, CDR1 is SGHDN and CDR2 is FVKESK. Between the trimmed V and J ends, which lost 4 bases and 0 bases, there was a span of 3 bases. There are 13 residues in the CDR3. The CDR3 DNA reads as TGTGCCAGCAGCCGAGCAACTAATGAAAAACTGTTTTTT. Translation gives CASSRATNEKLFF.

CDR3 protein: CASSESGTLPEAFF. The CDR3, as DNA: TGTGCCAGCAGTGAGAGTGGGACTCTACCTGAAGCTTTCTTT. This chain connects TRBV6-4 to TRBJ1-1; TRBD1 is a possible D gene (5 bases). V was trimmed by 3 bases and J by 6 bases, leaving 14 bases between them. There are 14 residues in the CDR3. Germline V gives CDR1 MRHNA, CDR2 SNTAGT.

This sequence joins TRBV13 and TRBJ2-2; 7 nucleotides match TRBD1. Looked up from germline, CDR1 is PRHDT and CDR2 is FYEKMQ (reference sequence). J gave up 3 bases and V 5 bases, and 6 bases lay outside the gene matches. The CDR3 is 15 amino acids. Here the CDR3 reads CASSPRTGDTGELFF. As DNA, the CDR3 is TGTGCCAGCAGCCCTCGGACAGGAGACACCGGGGAGCTGTTTTTT.

This sequence joins TRBV2 and TRBJ1-2; tentatively, D is TRBD1 (6 bases). This CDR3 has 17 residues. Trimming shortened V by 4 bases and J by 4 bases, and 22 bases separated the two germline ends. Germline loops: CDR1 SNHLY, CDR2 FYNNEI. The CDR3 protein is CASSGETGWILFYGYTF. The CDR3 nucleotides are TGTGCCAGCAGTGGCGAGACAGGCTGGATTCTATTCTATGGCTACACCTTC.

The rearrangement uses TRBV6-1 and TRBJ1-3; D call uncertain. CDR3 length: 15 amino acids. Trimming took off 3 bases at V and 4 bases at J, with 13 bases between the two ends. Germline V CDR1 and CDR2: MNHNS, SASEGT. CDR3 residues: CASSEDGVWGNTIYF. The DNA of the CDR3 is TGTGCCAGCAGTGAGGACGGGGTTTGGGGAAACACCATATATTTT.

A single count supports this clone. V and J are TRBV2 and TRBJ1-2; D not resolved. The CDR3 extends over 12 amino acids. The V gene lost 0 bases and the J gene lost 4 bases, with 3 bases spanning the gap. The germline V gene has CDR1 SNHLY and CDR2 FYNNEI. This chain's CDR3 is CASSEALYGYTF. The DNA for the CDR3 is TGTGCCAGCAGTGAAGCGCTCTATGGCTACACCTTC.

The rearrangement joins TRBV19 to TRBJ1-5, with D perhaps matching TRBD1 (5 bases). V shed 3 bases and J shed 7 bases, with 16 bases lying between them. This CDR3 comprises 15 residues. CDR1 and CDR2 from the germline V gene are LNHDA and SQIVND (reference sequence). This CDR3 is CASSIAPGWLQPQHF. In DNA, the CDR3 is TGTGCCAGTAGTATCGCCCCAGGGTGGTTGCAGCCCCAGCATTTT.

This chain links TRBV12-3 or TRBV12-4 with TRBJ1-6; D is uncertain. The ends were cut back, 2 bases at V and 14 bases at J, with 10 bases in the middle. This CDR3 region has 12 residues. The CDR3: CASSLNSRTLHF. The CDR3 bases are TGTGCCAGCAGTTTAAATTCCAGGACCCTCCACTTT.

The J gene is TRBJ2-4, the V gene TRBV4-3, with D possibly being TRBD1 (5 bases). CDR1 and CDR2 from the germline V gene are LGHNA and YSLEER. The CDR3 is made up of 17 amino acids. Trimming removed 0 bases at V and 5 bases at J, with 17 bases between. DNA for the CDR3: TGCGCCAGCAGCCAAGATCATTATAGGGGATCGGAAAACATTCAGTACTTC. Residues: CASSQDHYRGSENIQYF.

The chain combines TRBV12-5 with TRBJ2-1, with 13 bases aligning to TRBD2. After removal of 10 bases from V and 5 bases from J, the junction contained 11 bases not matched to a gene. CDR1 and CDR2 from the germline V gene are LGHNT and FRNRAP. CDR3 length: 16 residues. The CDR3 region is CATELAGGFLNNEQFF. CDR3 in DNA: TGTGCTACCGAACTAGCGGGGGGGTTTCTGAACAATGAGCAGTTCTTC.

The chain is built from TRBV5-1 and TRBJ2-1; possibly TRBD1 for D (6 bases). CDR1 and CDR2 (germline): SGHRS, YFSETQ. Trimming stripped 5 bases from V and 0 bases from J, with 15 bases between. This CDR3 spans 16 amino acids. The CDR3 loop is CASRPGAESSYNEQFF. In nucleotides, the CDR3 is TGCGCCAGCAGGCCAGGGGCCGAGAGCTCCTACAATGAGCAGTTCTTC.

The genes are TRBV6-4 and TRBJ1-6; D unresolved. The CDR3 runs to 12 residues. V was shortened by 0 bases and J by 18 bases, with 12 bases between the two germline ends. Germline lookup yields CDR1 MRHNA and CDR2 SNTAGT. CDR3 residues: CASSDSIGTYHF. The DNA for the CDR3 is TGTGCCAGCAGTGACTCTATTGGCACCTACCACTTT.

The rearrangement links TRBV11-3 to TRBJ2-3, with 10 bases fitting TRBD1. With 1 base clipped from V and 1 base from J, the junction kept 2 bases outside the gene matches. This CDR3 comprises 16 residues. Germline-derived CDR1 and CDR2 are SGHNT and YENEEA. The CDR3 loop is CASSLGGTGGTDTQYF. CDR3 DNA sequence: TGTGCCAGCAGCTTAGGCGGGACAGGGGGCACAGATACGCAGTATTTT.

V gene TRBV18 combines with J gene TRBJ1-1; D ambiguous. The CDR3 has 13 residues. V was pared by 10 bases and J by 0 bases, with 12 bases between. Germline V gene data show CDR1 as KGHSH and CDR2 as LQKENI. CDR3 DNA sequence: TGTGCCACCCAAGGACGGTTGAACACTGAAGCTTTCTTT. This codes for CATQGRLNTEAFF.

The J gene is TRBJ1-4, the V gene TRBV18; no definite D call. The germline V and J ends were trimmed by 3 bases and 5 bases, with 7 bases remaining between them. The CDR3 is 13 residues long. Germline lookup yields CDR1 KGHSH and CDR2 LQKENI. The CDR3 nucleotides are TGTGCCAGCTCACCCGGGCGGAATGAAAAACTGTTTTTT. This sequence encodes CASSPGRNEKLFF.

V is TRBV14 and J is TRBJ1-1; weak D call: TRBD1 (6 bases). Germline V gives CDR1 SGHDN, CDR2 FVKESK. This CDR3 is 15 amino acids long. The V and J ends lost 2 bases and 4 bases respectively, with 14 bases between them. DNA for the CDR3: TGTGCCAGCAGCCAATTAACAGGGAGGAGCACTGAAGCTTTCTTT. This translates into CASSQLTGRSTEAFF.

This chain uses TRBV6-5 with TRBJ2-5; the match to TRBD1 covers 10 bases. CDR1 and CDR2 (germline): MNHEY, SVGAGI. The CDR3 is made up of 15 amino acids. V gave up 5 bases and J gave up 3 bases; unmatched junction bases: 6. CDR3 protein: CASSMVTGGEETQYF. CDR3 DNA: TGTGCCAGCAGTATGGTGACAGGGGGCGAAGAGACCCAGTACTTC.

This clone was counted only a few times. The chain couples TRBV5-1 to TRBJ2-7; TRBD1 might be the D (5 bases). Germline loops: CDR1 SGHRS, CDR2 YFSETQ. Between the trimmed V and J ends, which lost 3 bases and 4 bases, there was a span of 11 bases. The CDR3 is 13 residues long. Written as DNA, the CDR3 is TGCGCCAGCAGCTCTGCCAGGGATTACGAGCAGTACTTC. Protein sequence: CASSSARDYEQYF.

The chain has TRBV6-5 and TRBJ2-7; 7 bases fit TRBD1. This CDR3 spans 13 amino acids. CDR1 is MNHEY and CDR2 is SVGAGI in the germline V gene. J lost 2 bases, V lost 6 bases, and 4 bases had no gene match. CDR3 protein: CASRNGQAYEQYF. In DNA form, the CDR3 reads TGTGCCAGCAGGAACGGACAGGCCTACGAGCAGTACTTC.

The DNA of the CDR3 is TGTGCCAGCAGTTACTCGGTCGGGGGGTACGAGCAGTACTTC. It yields the protein CASSYSVGGYEQYF. This chain links TRBV6-5 with TRBJ2-7; TRBD2 aligns across 7 bases. The CDR3 spans 14 residues. Germline V CDR1 and CDR2: MNHEY, SVGAGI. Trimming at V came to 0 bases and at J to 4 bases, leaving 3 bases not matched to a gene.

In its sample, this clone was seen once. The V gene is TRBV12-5, the J gene TRBJ1-6; 10 positions agree with TRBD1. Unmatched junction bases numbered 7, after V lost 9 bases and J lost 8 bases. Per germline, CDR1 LGHNT and CDR2 FRNRAP. This CDR3 contains 14 residues. CDR3 protein: CASRSGTGDSPLHF. The CDR3 DNA reads TGTGCTAGCAGATCCGGGACAGGGGATTCACCCCTCCACTTT.

This clone has only one observation. The chain recombines TRBV30 with TRBJ1-6; the D is unclear. Trimming removed 2 bases at V and 10 bases at J, with 9 bases between. The germline gives CDR1 GTSNPN, CDR2 SVGIG (reference sequence). CDR3 size: 12 residues. CDR3: CAWSLVKSPLHF. In DNA, the CDR3 is TGTGCCTGGAGTTTAGTGAAATCACCCCTCCACTTT.

V gene TRBV30 combines with J gene TRBJ2-2; 10 bases line up with TRBD1. From germline, CDR1 is GTSNPN and CDR2 SVGIG (reference sequence). The CDR3 consists of 19 residues. Germline trimming cut 5 bases from V and 6 bases from J; bases unmatched to any gene: 21. This chain's CDR3 is CAWARFWATGTGDAGELFF. The CDR3 DNA reads TGTGCCTGGGCCCGGTTTTGGGCAACCGGGACAGGGGACGCCGGGGAGCTGTTTTTT.